This note documents a single T cell receptor (beta chain) sequence. Its antigen is as yet unknown. This record belongs to a study of Ad26.COV2.S vaccination and SARS-CoV-2 variants. Only in-frame clones appear in the TCRdb table, and some are missing; sequencing was by immunoSEQ multiplex PCR. Of about 350,000 clones listed, around 90% are singletons. Study-wide results and caveats: Substantial post-vaccination breadth of spike-specific CD8+ and CD4+ T cell responses was reported. Total T cell responses, in the TCR breadth and depth analyses, may have been underestimated. Recipients given vaccine exceeded placebo recipients in spike-specific TCR breadth.

This material consisted of peripheral blood, taken after recovery from COVID-19. The TCR was taken from a human donor who had recovered from COVID-19.

CDR3: CAISESKGGPGNTIYF. CDR3 bases: TGTGCCATCAGTGAGTCGAAAGGGGGGCCTGGAAACACCATATATTTT. This chain connects TRBV10-3 to TRBJ1-3; tentatively, D is TRBD1 (6 bases). V was cut by 0 bases and J by 2 bases, with 11 bases left in between. Per the germline V gene, CDR1 is ENHRY and CDR2 is SYGVKD. CDR3 length: 16 amino acids.